Each of the 4 T cell receptor beta chains below was sequenced from the same sample in a study of cytotoxic CD8 clonotypes in ibrutinib-treated CLL. Sequencing was performed with immunoSEQ multiplex PCR; in TCRdb, only in-frame clones are kept and a portion is missing. This sample has hundreds of thousands of clones, with roughly 74% found just once. The input for sequencing was PBMCs, taken after 24 months of ibrutinib treatment. These receptors all stem from a human donor with chronic lymphocytic leukemia.

The chain carries TRBV2 and TRBJ2-1, with TRBD2 matching over 13 bases. The J segment lost 6 bases and the V segment lost 2 bases, leaving 1 base of the junction unmatched. Germline lookup yields CDR1 SNHLY and CDR2 FYNNEI. CDR3 length: 15 amino acids. The CDR3 DNA reads TGTGCCAGCAGTGAATGGACTAGCGGGAGCAATGAGCAGTTCTTC. Translating gives CASSEWTSGSNEQFF.

The chain recombines TRBV5-1 with TRBJ1-1; the D gene is possibly TRBD1 (6 bases). Germline-derived CDR1 and CDR2 are SGHRS and YFSETQ. Trimming left V 3 bases short and J 4 bases short, with 13 bases between. The CDR3 sequence is 14 residues long. CDR3 nucleotides: TGCGCCAGCAGCTCACAGGGTTTCGGCACTGAAGCTTTCTTT. Translated: CASSSQGFGTEAFF. Full variable domain (rest looked up from reference TRBV5-1 and TRBJ1-1): KAGVTQTPRYLIKTRGQQVTLSCSPISGHRSVSWYQQTPGQGLQFLFEYFSETQRNKGNFPGRFSGRQFSNSRSEMNVSTLELGDSALYLCASSSQGFGTEAFFGQGTRLTVV.

This chain uses TRBV27 with TRBJ1-2; 8 bases fit TRBD1. The CDR3 is made up of 14 amino acids. CDR1 MNHEY and CDR2 SMNVEV come from the germline V gene (reference sequence). Trimming took 4 bases from V and 6 from J; bases not matched to a gene: 7. In DNA, the CDR3 is TGTGCCAGCAGTTCCCAACAGGGGGATGATGGCTACACCTTC. Protein product: CASSSQQGDDGYTF.

The chain couples TRBV27 to TRBJ2-3; D is undetermined. The CDR3 has 16 amino acids. Trimming took off 6 bases at V and 0 bases at J, with 16 bases between the two ends. The germline V gene encodes CDR1 MNHEY and CDR2 SMNVEV (reference sequence). The CDR3 sequence is CASSPVWRFSTDTQYF. The CDR3 coding sequence is TGTGCCAGCAGCCCGGTTTGGCGTTTCAGCACAGATACGCAGTATTTT.